The 19 T cell receptor beta chains given below trace back to one sample, sequenced in a study of shared clonotypes between healthy human individuals. TCRdb's table, derived via immunoSEQ multiplex PCR, lists solely in-frame clones and lacks some. This table has over a million clones, under 99% appearing once. Sequenced input: naive CD4+ T cells sorted from blood. Subset denoted: CD45RA+ positively selected. The receptor source for this set is a man aged 25-40 years in good health.

The CDR3 DNA follows: TGTGCCAGCAGCCTCAACATGGGCTCTAACTATGGCTACACCTTC. This sequence encodes CASSLNMGSNYGYTF. V gene TRBV14 combines with J gene TRBJ1-2; D not resolved. CDR3 length: 15 amino acids. From germline, CDR1 is SGHDN and CDR2 FVKESK. Trimming took 4 bases from V and 0 from J, leaving 12 bases between them.

The rearrangement links TRBV6-6 to TRBJ2-7; TRBD2 matches 11 bases. CDR1 and CDR2 (germline): MNHNY, SVGAGI (reference sequence). The CDR3 extends over 13 amino acids. V shed 6 bases, J shed 5 bases, and the junction held 3 bases outside the gene matches. The CDR3 sequence: CASRTSGVNEQYF. The CDR3 DNA is TGTGCCAGCAGGACTAGCGGGGTCAACGAGCAGTACTTC.

The chain employs TRBV7-8 and TRBJ1-4; 9 bases match TRBD1. Germline CDR1 is SGHVS and CDR2 is FQNEAQ. The CDR3 consists of 16 residues. The V and J ends lost 2 bases and 7 bases, in that order; junction bases with no gene match: 8. The DNA of the CDR3 is TGTGCCAGCAGCTTACGGTGGGACAGGGAAGGTGAAAAACTGTTTTTT. Its translation is CASSLRWDREGEKLFF.

A note on this clone: A junction boundary mismatches the germline segment, possibly from a read error. J is TRBJ2-3 and V is TRBV7-9, with TRBD1 matching 7 bases. This CDR3 has 14 residues. Germline V lookup: CDR1 SEHNR, CDR2 FQNEAQ (reference sequence). The CDR3 loop reads CASSLMGRDSTPYF. The CDR3 DNA is TGTGCCAGCAGCTTAATGGGTAGGGACAGCACGCCGTATTTT.

The chain joins TRBV11-2 to TRBJ2-2; D is unresolved. There are 19 residues in the CDR3. Trimming took off 3 bases at V and 3 bases at J, with 23 bases between the two ends. Germline V gives CDR1 SGHAT, CDR2 FQNNGV. Written as DNA, the CDR3 is TGTGCCAGCAGCTTTCCGTCATGGTCGCACAAGGTGGACACCGGGGAGCTGTTTTTT. Translating it yields CASSFPSWSHKVDTGELFF.

The rearrangement links TRBV6-5 to TRBJ2-7; 9 positions agree with TRBD1. The CDR3 length is 13 residues. Germline CDR1 reads MNHEY; CDR2 reads SVGAGI. V trimming: 6 bases; J trimming: 5 bases; junction bases outside the gene matches: 5. In DNA form, the CDR3 reads TGTGCCAGCAGCACAGGGGGCTATCACGAGCAGTACTTC. It is translated as CASSTGGYHEQYF.

This chain connects TRBV27 to TRBJ2-7; TRBD1 matches at 9 bases. The trim removed 4 bases at V and 1 base at J, leaving 2 bases unmatched. The CDR3 is made up of 14 amino acids. Germline loops: CDR1 MNHEY, CDR2 SMNVEV (reference sequence). As DNA, the CDR3 is TGTGCCAGCAGTTATGGGACAGGGTCCTACGAGCAGTACTTC. Translated: CASSYGTGSYEQYF.

This sequence joins TRBV7-2 and TRBJ2-1; the match to TRBD1 covers 10 bases. This CDR3 has 14 residues. Germline V gene sequence: CDR1 SGHTA, CDR2 FQGNSA. V was clipped by 5 bases and J by 5 bases; unmatched bases: 3. In DNA, the CDR3 is TGTGCCAGCAGCAGACAGGGGGCGAACAATGAGCAGTTCTTC. Translated, it gives CASSRQGANNEQFF.

The rearrangement joins TRBV6-5 to TRBJ2-7; possible D gene TRBD1, 5 bases. Per germline, CDR1 MNHEY and CDR2 SVGAGI. The CDR3 has 11 residues. Trimming took 2 bases from V and 10 from J, leaving 9 bases between them. CDR3 DNA: TGTGCCAGCAGTTACGGGGCAGTCCAGTACTTC. Encoded protein: CASSYGAVQYF.

The rearrangement joins TRBV9 to TRBJ1-2; 9 nucleotides align to TRBD1. There are 16 residues in the CDR3. The V and J ends lost 2 bases and 7 bases, in that order; junction bases with no gene match: 12. Germline V gene data show CDR1 as SGDLS and CDR2 as YYNGEE. In DNA form, the CDR3 reads TGTGCCAGCAGCGTGAACTCGGGACAGGGTCAGGGTGGCTACACCTTC. The encoded protein is CASSVNSGQGQGGYTF.

Points on this clone: Other DNA sequences in this specimen translate into the identical CDR3. V is TRBV20-1 and J is TRBJ2-2; D is ambiguous. Germline CDR1 and CDR2: DFQATT and SNEGSKA (reference sequence). The CDR3 loop spans 11 amino acids. Trimming pared 6 bases from V and 6 bases from J, leaving 8 bases between. CDR3 DNA: TGCAGTGCCACCGGATCCGGGGAGCTGTTTTTT. Translating it yields CSATGSGELFF.

This chain uses TRBV27 with TRBJ2-7; 10 bases align to TRBD2. The CDR3 consists of 15 residues. Trimming at V came to 8 bases and at J to 2 bases, leaving 9 bases not matched to a gene. Germline CDR1 MNHEY, CDR2 SMNVEV (reference sequence). The CDR3 nucleotides read TGTGCCAGCCTGCCAGGGACTAGCGAGACCTACGAGCAGTACTTC. Protein: CASLPGTSETYEQYF.

This rearrangement joins TRBV6-4 to TRBJ2-7; no clear D. Germline values: CDR1 MRHNA, CDR2 SNTAGT. Trimming cost V 2 bases and J 2 bases, with 16 bases left between them. This CDR3 has 16 residues. The CDR3, as DNA: TGTGCCAGCAGTGACGGTCAGACGCCTAGACCCTACGAGCAGTACTTC. Translation: CASSDGQTPRPYEQYF.

The chain recombines TRBV7-9 with TRBJ2-7, with D uncertain. Between the trimmed V and J ends, which lost 5 bases and 9 bases, there was a span of 26 bases. The CDR3 loop spans 16 amino acids. In germline, CDR1 is SEHNR, CDR2 FQNEAQ (reference sequence). The CDR3 nucleotides read TGTGCCAGCAGCATCATTGGCGGCGGTGGAAGTGGGGTGCAGTACTTC. Amino acid sequence: CASSIIGGGGSGVQYF.

The CDR3 nucleotides read TGTGCCAGCAGCGGATCAACCCAGGCGGGGTACTCCTACGAGCAGTACTTC. Protein product: CASSGSTQAGYSYEQYF. The J gene is TRBJ2-7, the V gene TRBV9, with D possibly being TRBD2 (6 bases). The germline V and J ends were trimmed by 3 bases and 0 bases, with 19 bases remaining between them. CDR1 and CDR2 from the germline V gene are SGDLS and YYNGEE. The CDR3 has 17 residues.

The V gene is TRBV11-2, the J gene TRBJ2-3; 7 positions match TRBD2. The ends lost 4 bases at V and 5 bases at J; junction bases unmatched: 9. This CDR3 comprises 15 residues. Germline CDR1 reads SGHAT; CDR2 reads FQNNGV. In nucleotides, the CDR3 is TGTGCCAGCAGCTCCACGGGCCTAGCGGAAGATACGCAGTATTTT. Its translation: CASSSTGLAEDTQYF.

The rearrangement uses TRBV9 and TRBJ2-3; D is unresolved. Trimming left V 1 base short and J 1 base short, with 10 bases between. Looked up from germline, CDR1 is SGDLS and CDR2 is YYNGEE. CDR3 size: 15 residues. The CDR3 DNA reads as TGTGCCAGCAGCGTAAATGGAGTCCGCACAGATACGCAGTATTTT. It specifies CASSVNGVRTDTQYF.

The chain recombines TRBV11-2 with TRBJ1-2; D unclear. The V and J ends lost 4 bases and 5 bases respectively, with 11 bases between them. The CDR3 consists of 13 residues. Germline assignment: CDR1 SGHAT and CDR2 FQNNGV. The CDR3, as DNA: TGTGCCAGCAGCTCTTTAGATAATTATGGCTACACCTTC. This encodes CASSSLDNYGYTF.

The chain has TRBV4-2 and TRBJ2-7, with 11 bases aligning to TRBD2. With 3 bases clipped from V and 1 base from J, the junction kept 14 bases outside the gene matches. Germline loops: CDR1 LGHNA, CDR2 YNFKEQ. The CDR3 extends over 19 amino acids. The CDR3 loop reads CASSHFAGTSGSFSYEQYF. In DNA, the CDR3 is TGTGCCAGCAGCCACTTCGCCGGGACTAGCGGTTCATTTTCCTACGAGCAGTACTTC.